The source of this TCR beta chain is a study of cytomegalovirus exposure and HLA in healthy donors. Study results and caveats: It was confirmed in vitro that a few of the CMV-associated chains were specific for CMV antigens. Cytomegalovirus status was reportedly diagnosed by the classifier with high specificity and sensitivity.

As for this clone: Its antigen remains unidentified.

Data came from immunoSEQ multiplex PCR; TCRdb stores just in-frame clones and leaves some out. The sample lists approximately 160,000 clones, around 90% occurring once. CDR1 SGHRS and CDR2 YFSETQ come from the germline V gene. The CDR3 has 16 residues. Trimming removed 4 bases from V and 1 base from J; junction bases left unmatched: 8. The TCR was taken from a woman between 18 and 30 years old in good health and CMV-seropositive. The chain combines TRBV5-1 with TRBJ2-3; the match to TRBD2 covers 8 bases. Input material: PBMCs. The CDR3 DNA sequence: TGCGCCAGCAGCCCGAACTTAGCGGGACGCACAGATACGCAGTATTTT. Its translation is CASSPNLAGRTDTQYF.